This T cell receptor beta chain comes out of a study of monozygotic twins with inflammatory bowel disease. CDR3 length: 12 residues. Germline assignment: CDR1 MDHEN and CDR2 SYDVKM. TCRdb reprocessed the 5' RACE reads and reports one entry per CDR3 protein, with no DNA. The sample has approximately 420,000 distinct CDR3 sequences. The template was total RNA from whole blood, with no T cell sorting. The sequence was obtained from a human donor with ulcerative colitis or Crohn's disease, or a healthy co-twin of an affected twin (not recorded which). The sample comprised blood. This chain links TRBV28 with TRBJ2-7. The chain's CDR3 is CASSRFRSRQYF.